The T cell receptor beta chain described here comes from a study of blood T cell repertoires in COVID-19 (TCRdb year 2020). Regarding the research as a whole: The collaborator samples originated in the United States, Italy and Spain and spanned the acute and convalescent phases of COVID-19. The prospective study material was composed of cDNA or gDNA derived from T cells, B-cell-depleted T cells, or PBMCs. Deeply sampled blood TCRbeta repertoires from subjects exposed to, actively infected with, or recovered from COVID-19 were included in the dataset. A freely available public database, intended as a resource for researchers studying the immune response to SARS-CoV-2, is where the repertoires were released. The samples were drawn from the first 160 participants of the ongoing ImmuneRACE study and from some 1,300 subjects provided by 6 global collaborators. Sample metadata almost always included a de-identified subject ID, COVID-19 status, age in years and sex. HLA class I and class II types, where available, came from metadata supplied by the sample provider rather than from assay-based typing. Overall study results and their limits: Clinical and demographic metadata were provided uncurated, with the amount varying by source and participant.

Trimming costs V 5 bases and J 11 bases, and their ends lie 19 bases apart. Per the germline V gene, MNHEY is the CDR1 and SVGAGI is the CDR2. Measured from the cysteine to the phenylalanine, the CDR3 is 14 residues long. Kept here is only the CDR3 DNA, which spans 42 bases and is read in frame from base 1. Each collaborating institution followed its own protocols to collect whole blood in K2EDTA tubes. For TCRbeta analysis, collaborators shipped samples as frozen whole blood, isolated PBMCs, or DNA extracted from either of those sample types. Notes on this clone: This clone's antigen is unknown. Per-base quality was not reported, and no clone a single base away is much larger than it.

TCRbeta CDR3 regions were amplified from genomic DNA using the immunoSEQ Assay, a bias-controlled multiplex PCR. In the source study's methods: Nucleated cell counts per sample were estimated from amplification of reference gene primers within the assay. To quantify the absolute abundance of each unique TCRbeta CDR3 rearrangement, sequence reads were collapsed and filtered. For each sample, productive Simpson clonality was calculated as the square root of Simpson's diversity index across productive rearrangements. TCRdb carries this immuneACCESS record with in-frame sequences only. Its versions omit some clonotypes, under half of them owing to an unresolved V gene in the studies checked, with the rest unexplained. V, J and clone size are those of that table, while D and trimming were read from the DNA. The sample table records more than 200,000 clones; 80% to 90% of these occur just once. The ten largest make up roughly 8.7% of the sample.

Sample: peripheral blood. The rearranged chain carries TRBV6-5 and TRBJ1-5; TRBD1 is a weak D gene call, 5 bases matching. The origin of this receptor is a man in his forties or fifties with active or convalescent COVID-19. The CDR3 protein sequence reads: CASSQGGPQSAQHF. At the DNA level, the sequence is TGTGCCAGCAGTCAGGGCGGACCGCAATCGGCCCAGCATTTT.